The clone carrying this TCR beta chain has a handful of counts. Its antigen is unknown. Germline V gives CDR1 SGHTA, CDR2 FQGNSA. This CDR3 spans 14 amino acids. V was pared by 5 bases and J by 7 bases, with 3 bases of the junction left unmatched. This record belongs to a study of T-cell memory formation after mild COVID-19. Study-wide findings and caveats: Day 15 to 85 contracting clones showed balanced CD4/CD8; later expanders leaned CD4+. Some responding clones appeared in pre-infection memory, suggesting cross-reactive memory joined.

One entry per CDR3 protein, called by TCRdb with MiXCR from the 5' RACE reads. This table has about 620,000 distinct CDR3 sequences, approximately 19% appearing once. The material sequenced was PBMCs or a T cell subset sorted from them (not recorded which). The receptor was isolated from an adult woman who had mild COVID-19 (a few samples of this study predate the infection). Cell type and time point are not known. The chain joins TRBV7-2 to TRBJ2-1; 12 positions match TRBD2. Here the CDR3 reads CASSDGTSGNEQFF. In DNA form, the CDR3 reads TGTGCCAGCAGCGATGGGACTAGCGGGAATGAGCAGTTCTTC. Drawing the rest from reference TRBV7-2 and TRBJ2-1, the complete variable domain is GAGVSQSPSNKVTEKGKDVELRCDPISGHTALYWYRQSLGQGLEFLIYFQGNSAPDKSGLPSDRFSAERTGGSVSTLTIQRTQQEDSAVYLCASSDGTSGNEQFFGPGTRLTVL.